This T cell receptor beta chain was found in a study of regulatory T cells in long-lasting Graves disease. Study overall: Those with persistent Graves' disease had received antithyroid drugs for over 5 years with positive TSH receptor antibodies. Broader study findings: Gene preferences differed: TRBV28, TRBJ1-2, TRBJ2-5 in persistent cases. The number of shared public clonotypes was higher in persistent patients (2,741) than new patients (over 900).

To make TCR beta libraries, researchers used iRepertoire HTBI primers and Arm-PCR of CDR3 regions. As handled by the study authors: Among the samples, 60 or so TRBV and some 13 TRBJ segments were identified. Via MiXCR, TCRdb re-called the multiplex PCR reads, giving one row per CDR3 protein. TCRdb, not the authors, supplied the V and J calls. Here the sample spans some 450,000 distinct CDR3 sequences, around 20% being singletons. The germline V and J ends were trimmed by 3 bases and 0 bases, with 18 bases remaining between them. The CDR3 spans 18 residues. Per germline, CDR1 SGHTA and CDR2 FQGNSA. Time point of the sample: persistent/refractory GD, antithyroid drugs over 5 years with positive TRAb. RNA from PBMCs was the source of the TCR library. Turning to this clonotype: The antigen remains undetermined.

The sample consisted of peripheral blood mononuclear cells (PBMCs), taken when the disease was refractory, from a patient treated with antithyroid drugs. The V call is TRBV7-2, the J call TRBJ1-5, with no clear D. The TCR comes from a female donor with Graves disease. The DNA for the CDR3 is TGTGCCAGCAGCTTCGACCTAAAGAAGGCGATTAGCAATCAGCCCCAGCATTTT. It is translated as CASSFDLKKAISNQPQHF. Using reference TRBV7-2 and TRBJ1-5 for the parts outside the CDR3, the full variable domain is GAGVSQSPSNKVTEKGKDVELRCDPISGHTALYWYRQSLGQGLEFLIYFQGNSAPDKSGLPSDRFSAERTGGSVSTLTIQRTQQEDSAVYLCASSFDLKKAISNQPQHFGDGTRLSIL.